These 20 T cell receptor beta chains originate from one sample sequenced in a study of PD-1 blockade in classical Hodgkin lymphoma. Each patient relapsed following autologous stem cell transplantation, and prior brentuximab vedotin exposure differed. The repertoire was sequenced with immunoSEQ multiplex PCR; TCRdb's copy has only in-frame clones and lacks some. The table has 15,000 to 20,000 clones, about four fifths seen once; the top ten hold roughly a sixth. Sequenced material: peripheral blood mononuclear cells (PBMCs), taken before the second cycle of nivolumab. These receptors came from a human donor with classical Hodgkin lymphoma.

The rearrangement uses TRBV11-3 and TRBJ2-7, with 8 nucleotides matching TRBD2. V gave up 5 bases and J gave up 8 bases; unmatched junction bases: 11. Germline lookup yields CDR1 SGHNT and CDR2 YENEEA. This CDR3 contains 14 residues. The CDR3 DNA sequence: TGTGCCAGCAGCCCCTCCAGTTTAGCGGGAAAGCAGTACTTC. Amino acid sequence: CASSPSSLAGKQYF.

The chain employs TRBV9 and TRBJ2-1; D unclear. Germline V CDR1 and CDR2: SGDLS, YYNGEE. V dropped 7 bases and J dropped 6 bases, with 14 bases sitting between them. This CDR3 region has 13 residues. For the CDR3, the DNA is TGTGCCAGCGGCAGTCGCGGACCCAATGAGCAGTTCTTC. It specifies CASGSRGPNEQFF.

The gene calls are TRBV13 and TRBJ2-3; D unclear. Trimming left V 5 bases short and J 4 bases short, with 13 bases between. Germline loops: CDR1 PRHDT, CDR2 FYEKMQ (reference sequence). CDR3 length: 14 residues. Here the CDR3 DNA reads TGTGCCAGCAGCCTGCGGCTGGGATCAGATACGCAGTATTTT. Protein: CASSLRLGSDTQYF. Full variable domain (rest looked up from reference TRBV13 and TRBJ2-3): AAGVIQSPRHLIKEKRETATLKCYPIPRHDTVYWYQQGPGQDPQFLISFYEKMQSDKGSIPDRFSAQQFSDYHSELNMSSLELGDSALYFCASSLRLGSDTQYFGPGTRLTVL.

The chain combines TRBV28 with TRBJ1-1, with no clear D. This CDR3 contains 15 residues. V lost 3 bases to trimming and J lost 5 bases, with 16 bases between them. Germline V gives CDR1 MDHEN, CDR2 SYDVKM. CDR3 in DNA: TGTGCCAGCAGTTTTACCGGGGAAGATAGAACTGAAGCTTTCTTT. It is translated as CASSFTGEDRTEAFF.

This chain connects TRBV7-2 to TRBJ2-3, with 7 bases matching TRBD2. V shed 1 base and J 0 bases; nucleotides not matched to a gene: 13. The CDR3 has 19 residues. Looked up from germline, CDR1 is SGHTA and CDR2 is FQGNSA. The CDR3 nucleotides are TGTGCCAGCAGCTTAGTGCCCCCAGCGGGGTACTCTAGCACAGATACGCAGTATTTT. Its translation is CASSLVPPAGYSSTDTQYF.

The chain has TRBV18 and TRBJ1-1, with D tentatively TRBD1 (5 bases). The CDR3 extends over 14 amino acids. With 2 bases removed from V and 1 base from J, the gap between germline ends came to 8 bases. Germline CDR1 reads KGHSH; CDR2 reads LQKENI. The CDR3 DNA is TGTGCCAGCTCACCAAGGCAGGGGAACACTGAAGCTTTCTTT. It translates to CASSPRQGNTEAFF.

This chain uses TRBV4-1 with TRBJ2-1, with a possible D match to TRBD2 (6 bases). Trimming cost V 1 base and J 7 bases, with 14 bases left between them. Germline V CDR1 and CDR2: MGHRA, YSYEKL. This CDR3 region has 15 residues. The CDR3 sequence: CASSQVGGTGNEQFF. The CDR3 nucleotides are TGCGCCAGCAGCCAAGTCGGGGGAACGGGGAATGAGCAGTTCTTC.

This clone was detected a few times. V is TRBV18 and J is TRBJ2-5; D is tentatively TRBD1 or TRBD2 (5 bases each). Germline V lookup: CDR1 KGHSH, CDR2 LQKENI. The CDR3 runs 13 residues. Trimming removed 6 bases at V and 1 base at J, with 9 bases between. Here the CDR3 reads CASSGTPQETQYF. The CDR3 DNA sequence: TGTGCCAGCTCGGGGACCCCCCAAGAGACCCAGTACTTC.

This chain joins TRBV6-1 and TRBJ2-5; D tentatively reads TRBD1 or TRBD2 (5 bases each). The CDR3 covers 14 residues. With 7 bases removed from V and 7 bases from J, the gap between germline ends came to 19 bases. Germline loops: CDR1 MNHNS, CDR2 SASEGT. Here the CDR3 reads CASTTEWGSATQYF. The CDR3 DNA sequence: TGTGCCAGCACCACCGAGTGGGGGTCCGCGACCCAGTACTTC.

This clone appeared a few times. The same CDR3 arises from other DNA sequences in this sample as well. The rearrangement links TRBV5-1 to TRBJ1-1; maybe TRBD1 (5 bases). Germline CDR1 SGHRS, CDR2 YFSETQ. Trimming shortened V by 4 bases and J by 1 base, and 11 bases separated the two germline ends. This CDR3 is built from 14 residues. The CDR3 sequence: CASSKGTQNTEAFF. The CDR3 DNA is TGCGCCAGCAGCAAGGGGACCCAGAACACTGAAGCTTTCTTT. The complete variable domain, with remaining parts taken from reference TRBV5-1 and TRBJ1-1, reads KAGVTQTPRYLIKTRGQQVTLSCSPISGHRSVSWYQQTPGQGLQFLFEYFSETQRNKGNFPGRFSGRQFSNSRSEMNVSTLELGDSALYLCASSKGTQNTEAFFGQGTRLTVV.

The chain links TRBV5-1 to TRBJ2-7; D may be TRBD1 (5 bases). The CDR3 contains 14 residues. Germline CDR1 is SGHRS and CDR2 is YFSETQ. Deletions cut 4 bases from V and 6 bases from J, with 17 bases between. This CDR3 is CASSLRPDRIEQYF. In nucleotides, the CDR3 is TGCGCCAGCAGCCTTAGACCCGACAGAATCGAGCAGTACTTC.

This chain links TRBV21-1 with TRBJ2-2; TRBD2, the table's D call, lacks a check against the DNA. TRBV21-1 has pseudogene status. CDR3 length equals 10 residues. CDR3 region: CASSLSWLFF. CDR3 nucleotide sequence: TGTGCCAGCAGTTTATCGTGGCTGTTTTTT.

The chain's CDR3 is CASSPSGRPRDEQFF. The CDR3 DNA reads TGTGCCAGCTCACCAAGCGGGAGGCCCAGGGATGAGCAGTTCTTC. The chain joins TRBV18 to TRBJ2-1, with TRBD2 matching 9 bases. The V gene's germline CDR1 is KGHSH and CDR2 LQKENI. Trimming removed 2 bases from V and 8 bases from J; junction bases left unmatched: 7. The CDR3 loop spans 15 amino acids.

V and J are TRBV10-3 and TRBJ2-3; 9 bases are a match to TRBD1. V trimming: 10 bases; J trimming: 4 bases; junction bases outside the gene matches: 3. Germline V gene data show CDR1 as ENHRY and CDR2 as SYGVKD. The CDR3 has 12 residues. The CDR3 nucleotides are TGTGCCACGAGACAGGGGGCAGATACGCAGTATTTT. Protein product: CATRQGADTQYF.

CDR3 in amino acids: CASSLYRGNYGYTF. As DNA, the CDR3 is TGTGCCAGCAGTTTATATCGGGGGAACTATGGCTACACCTTC. The chain combines TRBV27 with TRBJ1-2; tentative D call: TRBD1 (5 bases). Germline V gives CDR1 MNHEY, CDR2 SMNVEV (reference sequence). The CDR3 has 14 residues. The V end lost 1 base, the J end lost 2 bases, and 8 bases lay between the germline ends.

This clone was detected once. The chain links TRBV7-9 to TRBJ2-5, with D unresolved. Between the trimmed V and J ends, which lost 2 bases and 1 base, there was a span of 8 bases. Per germline, CDR1 SEHNR and CDR2 FQNEAQ (reference sequence). This CDR3 is 14 amino acids long. DNA of the CDR3: TGTGCCAGCAGCTTATTGGCCTCCCAAGAGACCCAGTACTTC. Translating it yields CASSLLASQETQYF.

The chain links TRBV11-3 to TRBJ2-3; 7 bases fit TRBD2. The CDR3 loop spans 14 amino acids. After removal of 0 bases from V and 4 bases from J, the junction contained 1 base not matched to a gene. From germline, CDR1 is SGHNT and CDR2 YENEEA. DNA of the CDR3: TGTGCCAGCAGCTTAGATCGGGGGGCAGATACGCAGTATTTT. It codes for CASSLDRGADTQYF.

The V call is TRBV7-2, the J call TRBJ1-5, with D unresolved. Germline V gives CDR1 SGHTA, CDR2 FQGNSA. The CDR3 is made up of 14 amino acids. Deletions cut 5 bases from V and 2 bases from J, with 10 bases between. The CDR3 DNA sequence: TGTGCCAGCAGCATTAGGGATGGCAATCAGCCCCAGCATTTT. This encodes CASSIRDGNQPQHF.

The V call is TRBV9, the J call TRBJ2-7; 12 bases match TRBD1. With V trimmed by 3 bases and J by 4 bases, 5 bases remained unmatched. CDR1 and CDR2 from the germline V gene are SGDLS and YYNGEE. The CDR3 consists of 15 residues. CDR3 residues: CASSARDRGPYEQYF. CDR3 DNA sequence: TGTGCCAGCAGCGCCCGGGACAGGGGGCCGTACGAGCAGTACTTC. Supplemented by reference TRBV9 and TRBJ2-7, the full variable domain reads DSGVTQTPKHLITATGQRVTLRCSPRSGDLSVYWYQQSLDQGLQFLIQYYNGEERAKGNILERFSAQQFPDLHSELNLSSLELGDSALYFCASSARDRGPYEQYFGPGTRLTVT.

The chain links TRBV7-2 to TRBJ1-1, with TRBD1 matching over 7 bases. CDR3 size: 15 residues. Germline-derived CDR1 and CDR2 are SGHTA and FQGNSA. V shed 1 base, J shed 4 bases, and the junction held 6 bases outside the gene matches. The CDR3 bases are TGTGCCAGCAGCTTAGTTCCCGCAGGGGGCACTGAAGCTTTCTTT. Translating gives CASSLVPAGGTEAFF. Combining the CDR3 with reference TRBV7-2 and TRBJ1-1 gives the whole variable domain GAGVSQSPSNKVTEKGKDVELRCDPISGHTALYWYRQSLGQGLEFLIYFQGNSAPDKSGLPSDRFSAERTGGSVSTLTIQRTQQEDSAVYLCASSLVPAGGTEAFFGQGTRLTVV.